These 17 T cell receptor beta chains were all obtained from the same sample, sequenced in a study of shared clonotypes between healthy human individuals. Measured with immunoSEQ multiplex PCR; TCRdb has only the in-frame clones, and not every one. The top ten clones hold about 0.068% of a sample with around 510,000 clones, 95% to 97% of them seen once. The sequencing sample was made of naive CD4+ T cells sorted from blood. The subset denotes: CD45RA+ positively selected. The receptors were gathered from a woman aged 30 to 39 in good health.

This clone was observed a single time. CDR3 bases: TGTGCCAGCTCACTACGACAGATTAATCAGCCCCAGCATTTT. Its translation is CASSLRQINQPQHF. This chain uses TRBV18 with TRBJ1-5; the D gene is possibly TRBD1 (5 bases). V was clipped by 4 bases and J by 4 bases, with 11 bases between them. The CDR3 is made up of 14 amino acids. The germline gives CDR1 KGHSH, CDR2 LQKENI.

In its sample, this clone was seen once. The chain couples TRBV5-1 to TRBJ2-7; possibly TRBD1 for D (7 bases). Trimming took 0 bases from V and 5 from J, leaving 15 bases between them. Germline CDR1 reads SGHRS; CDR2 reads YFSETQ. The CDR3 loop spans 15 amino acids. The DNA of the CDR3 is TGCGCCAGCAGCTTGGATCAGGGGGAGGTCGACGAGCAGTACTTC. Its translation: CASSLDQGEVDEQYF.

The chain carries TRBV28 and TRBJ2-1; tentative D call: TRBD2 (5 bases). CDR3 length: 15 residues. CDR1 and CDR2 from the germline V gene are MDHEN and SYDVKM. Trimming pared 7 bases from V and 5 bases from J, leaving 18 bases between. The CDR3 protein is CASTDVLAKDNEQFF. In nucleotides, the CDR3 is TGTGCCAGCACCGATGTTTTAGCGAAGGACAATGAGCAGTTCTTC.

This chain connects TRBV27 to TRBJ1-5; D ambiguous. Per the germline V gene, CDR1 is MNHEY and CDR2 is SMNVEV (reference sequence). This CDR3 region has 14 residues. The V end was cut by 6 bases, the J end by 3 bases, with 12 bases between. The CDR3 DNA reads TGTGCCAGCAGCCTGGAGGGATACAATCAGCCCCAGCATTTT. The encoded protein is CASSLEGYNQPQHF.

This chain connects TRBV9 to TRBJ2-4; TRBD1 is a possible D gene (5 bases). Deletions cut 3 bases from V and 0 bases from J, with 16 bases between. Germline CDR1 and CDR2: SGDLS and YYNGEE. The CDR3 is 17 residues long. CDR3 nucleotide sequence: TGTGCCAGCAGCGCAAAGGACAAGACCTTAGCCAAAAACATTCAGTACTTC. Residues: CASSAKDKTLAKNIQYF.

The V and J genes are TRBV4-1 and TRBJ1-4; tentative D call: TRBD1 (5 bases). In germline, CDR1 is MGHRA, CDR2 YSYEKL. CDR3 size: 15 residues. The V end was cut by 6 bases, the J end by 8 bases, with 19 bases between. The CDR3 region is CASRPNGGKEEKLFF. The CDR3 DNA follows: TGCGCCAGCAGGCCTAATGGGGGGAAGGAAGAAAAACTGTTTTTT.

The chain combines TRBV10-3 with TRBJ2-5, with 9 nucleotides matching TRBD1. With 6 bases clipped from V and 1 base from J, the junction kept 3 bases outside the gene matches. The CDR3 covers 14 residues. The germline V gene encodes CDR1 ENHRY and CDR2 SYGVKD. CDR3 protein: CAIRGTGPQETQYF. The CDR3 nucleotides read TGTGCCATCAGGGGGACAGGGCCCCAAGAGACCCAGTACTTC.

The chain carries TRBV28 and TRBJ2-3; D gene uncertain. The V end was cut by 6 bases, the J end by 4 bases, with 20 bases between. The CDR3 is made up of 16 amino acids. Germline values: CDR1 MDHEN, CDR2 SYDVKM. The CDR3 DNA follows: TGTGCCAGCAGCTTACCCACCGGGCGCGGTGCAGATACGCAGTATTTT. It specifies CASSLPTGRGADTQYF.

The chain recombines TRBV9 with TRBJ2-2; no clear D gene. Germline V lookup: CDR1 SGDLS, CDR2 YYNGEE. The V end was cut by 0 bases, the J end by 5 bases, with 8 bases between. There are 14 residues in the CDR3. CDR3 protein: CASSVDRITGELFF. The CDR3 nucleotides are TGTGCCAGCAGCGTAGACAGAATTACCGGGGAGCTGTTTTTT. Together with reference TRBV9 and TRBJ2-2, the CDR3 gives the full variable domain: DSGVTQTPKHLITATGQRVTLRCSPRSGDLSVYWYQQSLDQGLQFLIQYYNGEERAKGNILERFSAQQFPDLHSELNLSSLELGDSALYFCASSVDRITGELFFGEGSRLTVL.

The chain couples TRBV6-5 to TRBJ2-7; TRBD2 matches 9 bases. The J segment lost 4 bases and the V segment lost 6 bases, leaving 4 bases of the junction unmatched. Per the germline V gene, CDR1 is MNHEY and CDR2 is SVGAGI. This CDR3 spans 13 amino acids. CDR3 loop: CASRGAGGYEQYF. In nucleotides, the CDR3 is TGTGCCAGCAGGGGAGCGGGAGGATACGAGCAGTACTTC.

This chain joins TRBV4-2 and TRBJ2-1; 10 bases line up with TRBD2. Per germline, CDR1 LGHNA and CDR2 YNFKEQ. V shed 0 bases and J 5 bases; nucleotides not matched to a gene: 4. The CDR3 has 16 amino acids. CDR3 in DNA: TGTGCCAGCAGCCAAGAGGGGCTAGCGGGAGACAATGAGCAGTTCTTC. It specifies CASSQEGLAGDNEQFF.

The V gene is TRBV11-2, the J gene TRBJ2-2, with D unresolved. The CDR3 spans 16 residues. Trimming removed 3 bases from V and 2 bases from J, with 13 bases in between. Germline V gene lookup returns CDR1 SGHAT and CDR2 FQNNGV. This CDR3 is CASSLVIALNTGELFF. As DNA, the CDR3 is TGTGCCAGCAGCTTGGTAATAGCCCTAAACACCGGGGAGCTGTTTTTT.

CDR3 in DNA: TGCGCCAGCAGCTTGGAACAGGGGGCAGTCGGGGAGCTGTTTTTT. The encoded protein is CASSLEQGAVGELFF. The rearrangement links TRBV5-1 to TRBJ2-2; 9 bases match TRBD1. The CDR3 runs 15 residues. Germline CDR1 and CDR2: SGHRS and YFSETQ. V was clipped by 0 bases and J by 7 bases; unmatched bases: 4.

This clone came up once. The chain combines TRBV28 with TRBJ2-2; D is perhaps TRBD2 (6 bases). The CDR3 covers 15 residues. Germline values: CDR1 MDHEN, CDR2 SYDVKM. V lost 6 bases to trimming and J lost 1 base, with 12 bases between them. The CDR3 sequence: CASSAGGENTGELFF. CDR3 nucleotide sequence: TGTGCCAGCAGCGCGGGCGGGGAGAACACCGGGGAGCTGTTTTTT.

This chain connects TRBV7-8 to TRBJ2-7; D is undetermined. Trimming removed 1 base at V and 7 bases at J, with 11 bases between. Germline CDR1 reads SGHVS; CDR2 reads FQNEAQ. This CDR3 has 13 residues. The CDR3 DNA reads TGTGCCAGCAGCTTAGTCTCTCTAGATGAGCAGTACTTC. It specifies CASSLVSLDEQYF.

The chain couples TRBV7-2 to TRBJ2-5; D is undetermined. The CDR3 is 14 residues long. V lost 2 bases, J lost 0 bases, and 7 bases lay in between. Germline CDR1 SGHTA, CDR2 FQGNSA. The CDR3 nucleotides are TGTGCCAGCAGCTTAAGCAGTTACCAAGAGACCCAGTACTTC. Its translation is CASSLSSYQETQYF.

V gene TRBV5-1 combines with J gene TRBJ2-7; TRBD1 agrees at 10 bases. With V trimmed by 0 bases and J by 2 bases, 2 bases remained unmatched. The germline CDR1 and CDR2 sequences are SGHRS and YFSETQ. The CDR3 has 15 residues. CDR3 amino acids: CASSLVGQGTYEQYF. DNA for the CDR3: TGCGCCAGCAGCTTGGTGGGACAGGGGACCTACGAGCAGTACTTC.